This T cell receptor beta chain appears in the sequencing data of a study of OX40 agonist ivuxolimab in advanced cancers. With regard to the full study: Ivuxolimab was a fully human IgG2 agonistic monoclonal antibody targeting the costimulatory receptor OX40 (CD134). Intravenous ivuxolimab was administered to patients every 2 weeks at six dose levels: 0.01, 0.1, 0.3, 1.5, 3 and 10 mg/kg. Of the approximately 54 dose-escalation patients, hepatocellular carcinoma was present in 19, melanoma in roughly 15, renal cell carcinoma in 9 and head and neck cancer in 9. In the dose-escalation cohort, approximately 80% of patients were male, and the mean age was 60 years with a range of about 20 to 80. Patients were allowed to have had prior anti-PD-1, anti-PD-L1 or anti-CTLA-4 therapy, and approximately 40% of the dose-escalation patients had previously received checkpoint inhibitors. Three dose-escalation patients achieved partial responses, one with hepatocellular carcinoma and two with cutaneous melanoma. Peripheral TCRbeta sequencing aimed to test whether ivuxolimab altered TCR sequence diversity and caused clonal T-cell expansion. The paper describes the monotherapy dose-escalation part (N ≈ 52 patients) of the phase I trial of ivuxolimab. Study-wide findings and limitations: Low levels of normalized T-cell clonal expansion were also seen in some patients who did not respond. The antigen specificity of the peripheral T cells that underwent clonal expansion was not determined. Clonal expansion of both CD4+ and CD8+ blood T cells was observed from baseline to week 6 at doses 0.1 to 3.0 mg/kg. On average, CD8+ T cells showed more expanded clones than CD4+ T cells after ivuxolimab. In the 0.1-3.0 mg/kg groups, partial responders had among the lowest normalized peripheral clonal expansion, particularly in CD8+ T cells.

About this clone: It lacks a known antigen. Within one base of it there is no much larger clone, and no base qualities were kept.

Patients with autoimmune disease history or receiving systemic immunosuppression were excluded from the trial. Peripheral blood for TCR sequencing was drawn from every dose cohort at baseline, at cycle 4 day 1 and at cycle 7 day 1. Samples came from an open-label, multicenter, first-in-human phase I dose-escalation trial of ivuxolimab. Adults with locally advanced or metastatic melanoma, renal cell carcinoma, hepatocellular carcinoma or head and neck squamous cell carcinoma were enrolled in the trial. Before TCR sequencing, CD4+ T cells and CD8+ T cells were sorted from peripheral blood as separate populations. To sequence the TCRbeta CDR3 region, genomic DNA was isolated from the sorted cells. TCRbeta CDR3 regions were sequenced using the immunoSEQ Assay. Drawn from immuneACCESS, this table holds only the in-frame rearrangements with V and J called that TCRdb kept. Clones are partly lost; checked studies trace under half to an unresolved V gene and leave the rest unexplained. This sample gives about 58,000 clones in total; 80% to 90% of them show up just once. The ten largest clones represent 0.75% of the sample.

Trimming takes 5 bases from V and 0 bases from J, and the germline ends sit 12 bases apart. The germline V gene (reference sequence) provides CDR1 MNHEY and CDR2 SMNVEV. From its cysteine to its phenylalanine, the CDR3 spans 15 amino acids. The read is trimmed to its CDR3 DNA, 45 bases read in frame from base 1. This receptor chain uses TRBV27 and TRBJ2-3; no D gene can be assigned with confidence. This receptor was identified in an adult with an advanced solid tumor such as melanoma, head and neck, liver or kidney cancer. Sequencing used CD4+ or CD8+ T cells sorted from blood, obtained in a trial of the OX40 agonist ivuxolimab. CDR3 region: CASSPPPSSTDTQYF. The DNA sequence is as follows: TGTGCCAGCAGTCCGCCCCCCTCTAGCACAGATACGCAGTATTTT.